A single sample is the source of the 27 T cell receptor beta chains below, sequenced in a study of blood T cell repertoires in COVID-19. Libraries were prepared by immunoSEQ multiplex PCR; TCRdb keeps only in-frame clonotypes and omits some of them. The sample includes some 150,000 clones, approximately 90% of them seen just once. Sequencing input: peripheral blood. The receptors come from a woman in her thirties or forties with acute or convalescent COVID-19.

The chain employs TRBV6-2 or TRBV6-3 and TRBJ1-3; D unclear. The length of the CDR3 is 15 residues. Germline CDR1 reads MNHEY; CDR2 reads SVGEGT. The V gene lost 1 base and the J gene lost 3 bases, with 10 bases spanning the gap. The CDR3, as DNA: TGTGCCAGCAGTTACTTTGGAGGGAATGGAAACACCATATATTTT. Its protein is CASSYFGGNGNTIYF.

J is TRBJ1-1 and V is TRBV6-5, with TRBD1 matching 7 bases. Germline V gene data show CDR1 as MNHEY and CDR2 as SVGAGI. This CDR3 contains 12 residues. The V segment lost 7 bases and the J segment 5 bases; nucleotides outside the gene matches: 4. CDR3 loop: CASMRGRTEAFF. For the CDR3, the DNA is TGTGCCAGCATGAGGGGGCGGACTGAAGCTTTCTTT.

The chain has TRBV9 and TRBJ1-2; D is unclear. Germline CDR1 reads SGDLS; CDR2 reads YYNGEE. CDR3 length equals 15 residues. V was cut by 5 bases and J by 4 bases, with 18 bases left in between. The CDR3 coding sequence is TGTGCCAGCAGTGGCTCAGGCATTGGAGGCTATGGCTACACCTTC. Amino acids: CASSGSGIGGYGYTF. Full variable domain (missing parts from reference TRBV9 and TRBJ1-2): DSGVTQTPKHLITATGQRVTLRCSPRSGDLSVYWYQQSLDQGLQFLIQYYNGEERAKGNILERFSAQQFPDLHSELNLSSLELGDSALYFCASSGSGIGGYGYTFGSGTRLTVV.

By share, this clone ranks as medium-sized. This sequence joins TRBV6-2 or TRBV6-3 and TRBJ2-3; D perhaps matches TRBD1 (6 bases). The germline gives CDR1 MNHEY, CDR2 SVGEGT. The V end lost 4 bases, the J end lost 3 bases, and 11 bases lay between the germline ends. This CDR3 region has 14 residues. Here the CDR3 DNA reads TGTGCCAGCAGTTTGGCAGGGGAAACAGATACGCAGTATTTT. Protein: CASSLAGETDTQYF.

The chain recombines TRBV28 with TRBJ2-7; 8 bases line up with TRBD1. The J segment lost 4 bases and the V segment lost 5 bases, leaving 13 bases of the junction unmatched. The length of the CDR3 is 16 residues. Germline lookup yields CDR1 MDHEN and CDR2 SYDVKM. Here the CDR3 DNA reads TGTGCCAGCAGTCCGGAAACAGGGGGAAAAAGGTACGAGCAGTACTTC. As protein: CASSPETGGKRYEQYF.

This clone appeared a few times. The V call is TRBV5-5, the J call TRBJ1-1; 7 bases line up with TRBD1. This CDR3 region has 16 residues. Per germline, CDR1 SGHKS and CDR2 YYEKEE (reference sequence). After removal of 4 bases from V and 0 bases from J, the junction contained 9 bases not matched to a gene. The CDR3, as DNA: TGTGCCAGCAGCCTAGACCTGGGGACAGTGAACACTGAAGCTTTCTTT. Protein product: CASSLDLGTVNTEAFF.

J is TRBJ2-7 and V is TRBV18; 8 bases are shared with TRBD1. The J segment lost 4 bases and the V segment lost 6 bases, leaving 11 bases of the junction unmatched. The V gene's germline CDR1 is KGHSH and CDR2 LQKENI. This CDR3 region has 15 residues. The CDR3 region is CASSPYRGRMYEQYF. In nucleotides, the CDR3 is TGTGCCAGCTCGCCTTACAGGGGGAGAATGTACGAGCAGTACTTC.

This chain joins TRBV7-3 and TRBJ2-7; possible D gene TRBD1, 6 bases. Germline CDR1 SGHTA, CDR2 FQGTGA. Trimming shortened V by 8 bases and J by 1 base, and 18 bases separated the two germline ends. The CDR3 spans 15 residues. Written as DNA, the CDR3 is TGTGCCAGCGCCAAGGGGCCAGGGGCTTCCTACGAGCAGTACTTC. Translation gives CASAKGPGASYEQYF.

V usage is TRBV27 and J usage is TRBJ1-2; the D is unclear. This CDR3 region has 13 residues. V was pared by 2 bases and J by 6 bases, with 10 bases between. Germline V CDR1 and CDR2: MNHEY, SMNVEV (reference sequence). The CDR3: CASSLRGGDGYTF. Here the CDR3 DNA reads TGTGCCAGCAGTTTACGGGGAGGAGATGGCTACACCTTC.

This clone was detected only a few times. The V gene is TRBV12-3 or TRBV12-4, the J gene TRBJ1-5; TRBD1 matches at 7 bases. This CDR3 contains 13 residues. The junction had 2 bases not matched to a gene; V was cut back by 2 bases and J by 7 bases. The CDR3: CASSLKQGQPQHF. The CDR3 nucleotides read TGTGCCAGCAGTTTAAAACAGGGGCAGCCCCAGCATTTT.

This chain connects TRBV6-2 or TRBV6-3 to TRBJ2-7; perhaps TRBD1 as D (6 bases). The germline V and J ends were trimmed by 5 bases and 3 bases, with 8 bases remaining between them. There are 12 residues in the CDR3. Looked up from germline, CDR1 is MNHEY and CDR2 is SVGEGT. The DNA of the CDR3 is TGTGCCAGCAGTAAGGGGGACTACGAGCAGTACTTC. It specifies CASSKGDYEQYF.

This chain joins TRBV19 and TRBJ1-4; D is uncertain. From germline, CDR1 is LNHDA and CDR2 SQIVND (reference sequence). CDR3 length equals 14 residues. The V end was cut by 3 bases, the J end by 0 bases, with 5 bases between. The CDR3 protein is CASSIGSTNEKLFF. The CDR3 DNA sequence: TGTGCCAGTAGTATCGGTTCAACTAATGAAAAACTGTTTTTT. Using reference TRBV19 and TRBJ1-4 for the parts outside the CDR3, the full variable domain is DGGITQSPKYLFRKEGQNVTLSCEQNLNHDAMYWYRQDPGQGLRLIYYSQIVNDFQKGDIAEGYSVSREKKESFPLTVTSAQKNPTAFYLCASSIGSTNEKLFFGSGTQLSVL.

As for this clone: One junction end disagrees with the germline gene, perhaps due to a read error. The chain has TRBV6-2 or TRBV6-3 and TRBJ2-7; 9 positions agree with TRBD2. This CDR3 is built from 14 residues. Germline loops: CDR1 MNHEY, CDR2 SVGEGT. CDR3 protein: CASSPGTSSGERYF. For the CDR3, the DNA is TGTGCCAGCAGCCCCGGGACTAGCTCGGGGGAGCGGTACTTC.

The chain employs TRBV4-2 and TRBJ2-1; TRBD2 is a possible D gene (5 bases). With 0 bases removed from V and 4 bases from J, the gap between germline ends came to 10 bases. Per germline, CDR1 LGHNA and CDR2 YNFKEQ. This CDR3 is 15 amino acids long. Here the CDR3 reads CASSQDTTGYNEQFF. CDR3 coding DNA: TGTGCCAGCAGCCAAGATACGACGGGATACAATGAGCAGTTCTTC.

The chain has TRBV21-1 and TRBJ1-2; the D call in the table, TRBD1, was not verified against the DNA. TRBV21-1 is a pseudogene segment. The CDR3 runs 12 residues. The CDR3 protein is CASRGTRHGYTF. The CDR3, as DNA: TGTGCCAGCCGTGGGACACGCCATGGCTACACCTTC.

This chain uses TRBV6-4 with TRBJ2-3; the match to TRBD2 covers 11 bases. The ends lost 3 bases at V and 6 bases at J; junction bases unmatched: 2. The CDR3 extends over 14 amino acids. Germline CDR1 MRHNA, CDR2 SNTAGT. Written as DNA, the CDR3 is TGTGCCAGCAGTGAACTAGCGGGAGAGGATACGCAGTATTTT. This encodes CASSELAGEDTQYF.

The chain recombines TRBV3-1 (or the pseudogene TRBV3-2) with TRBJ2-7, with a weak D call TRBD1 (5 bases). Germline V gene lookup returns CDR1 LGHDT and CDR2 YNNKEL (reference sequence). The CDR3 runs to 13 residues. Between the trimmed V and J ends, which lost 4 bases and 3 bases, there was a span of 10 bases. CDR3 DNA sequence: TGTGCCAGCAGCCTAGGGGCCCGCTACGAGCAGTACTTC. It is translated as CASSLGARYEQYF.

About this clone itself: An end of the junction does not agree with germline; a read error may underlie this. The chain joins TRBV30 to TRBJ1-4; D is unresolved. The CDR3 runs to 9 residues. Germline CDR1 and CDR2: GTSNPN and SVGIG (reference sequence). CDR3 nucleotides: TGTGCCTGTTCAGCGGAGGCAGTTTTT. Translating it yields CACSAEAVF. The full variable domain, rest sourced from reference TRBV30 and TRBJ1-4, is SQTIHQWPATLVQPVGSPLSLECTVEGTSNPNLYWYRQAAGRGLQLLFYSVGIGQISSEVPQNLSASRPQDRQFILSSKKLLLSDSGFYLCACSAEAVFGSGTQLSVL.

The chain is built from TRBV4-3 and TRBJ2-7; a weak D match, TRBD2 (6 bases). CDR3 length: 15 amino acids. The germline V gene has CDR1 LGHNA and CDR2 YSLEER. V was clipped by 0 bases and J by 6 bases, with 15 bases between them. The CDR3, as DNA: TGCGCCAGCAGCCAAGACCGGGACTTTGGCACCGAGCAGTACTTC. This codes for CASSQDRDFGTEQYF.

The rearrangement uses TRBV11-2 and TRBJ2-7; the D gene is possibly TRBD2 (6 bases). This CDR3 region has 15 residues. Germline V lookup: CDR1 SGHAT, CDR2 FQNNGV. Trimming took off 0 bases at V and 9 bases at J, with 18 bases between the two ends. Written as DNA, the CDR3 is TGTGCCAGCAGCTTAGATCTGGCGGGATCCTGGGTGCAGTACTTC. It translates to CASSLDLAGSWVQYF.

This clone showed up just once. The V and J genes are TRBV6-4 and TRBJ1-2, with 10 bases identical to TRBD1. V trimming: 6 bases; J trimming: 7 bases; junction bases outside the gene matches: 5. The CDR3 is made up of 13 amino acids. From germline, CDR1 is MRHNA and CDR2 SNTAGT. The CDR3 region has the DNA TGTGCCAGCAGCCGGGGACAGGGGTTTGGCTACACCTTC. This codes for CASSRGQGFGYTF.

This clone has only a few counts. The chain joins TRBV3-1 (or the pseudogene TRBV3-2) to TRBJ2-7, with TRBD2 identical over 14 bases. J gave up 7 bases and V 4 bases, and 3 bases lay outside the gene matches. The germline V gene encodes CDR1 LGHDT and CDR2 YNNKEL (reference sequence). The length of the CDR3 is 14 residues. This chain's CDR3 is CASSPRTSGGEQYF. The CDR3 DNA reads as TGTGCCAGCAGCCCCCGGACTAGCGGGGGGGAGCAGTACTTC.

This clone appeared a few times. The chain carries TRBV27 and TRBJ1-1; D gene uncertain. V was cut by 4 bases and J by 10 bases, with 13 bases left in between. The CDR3 runs to 12 residues. Germline V gene data show CDR1 as MNHEY and CDR2 as SMNVEV (reference sequence). The CDR3 region has the DNA TGTGCCAGCAGTTCCCTCCCGGGTCGAGCTTTCTTT. Protein product: CASSSLPGRAFF.

This chain connects TRBV10-3 to TRBJ2-5; 7 nucleotides agree with TRBD2. Germline CDR1 and CDR2: ENHRY and SYGVKD. Germline trimming cut 6 bases from V and 4 bases from J; bases unmatched to any gene: 5. The CDR3 length is 13 residues. As DNA, the CDR3 is TGTGCCATCAGCGGCGGGGGATTAGAGACCCAGTACTTC. Translating it yields CAISGGGLETQYF.

The chain combines TRBV2 with TRBJ2-7; D possibly corresponds to TRBD2 (6 bases). The CDR3 spans 14 residues. Looked up from germline, CDR1 is SNHLY and CDR2 is FYNNEI. Trimming removed 8 bases at V and 5 bases at J, with 19 bases between. For the CDR3, the DNA is TGTGCCAGCCAGCCCCCCCAAGCGGGCCACGAGCAGTACTTC. Translated, it gives CASQPPQAGHEQYF.

The chain employs TRBV9 and TRBJ2-1; no clear D gene. Germline CDR1 is SGDLS and CDR2 is YYNGEE. V was pared by 3 bases and J by 1 base, with 11 bases between. The CDR3 totals 15 residues. CDR3 sequence: CASSELTASYNEQFF. The CDR3 nucleotides are TGTGCCAGCAGCGAGCTGACTGCGTCCTACAATGAGCAGTTCTTC.

This sequence joins TRBV7-9 and TRBJ2-7; 10 bases are a match to TRBD2. Germline V gives CDR1 SEHNR, CDR2 FQNEAQ (reference sequence). This CDR3 is built from 14 residues. Germline trimming cut 10 bases from V and 4 bases from J; bases unmatched to any gene: 10. CDR3 sequence: CAISSGRNYYEQYF. In nucleotides, the CDR3 is TGTGCCATTAGTAGCGGGAGGAACTATTACGAGCAGTACTTC.